In this sample, the clone carrying this T cell receptor beta chain turned up a few times. This record comes from a study of cytomegalovirus exposure and HLA in healthy donors. V was pared by 4 bases and J by 1 base, with 11 bases between. The CDR3 has 14 residues. Germline V CDR1 and CDR2: SGHTA, FQGNSA. PCR was performed using 60 Vbeta and 13 Jbeta primers. TCRdb keeps only in-frame clones here, not all; method: immunoSEQ multiplex PCR. The table has about 160,000 clones, roughly 85% seen once; the top ten hold 1.3%. This chain connects TRBV7-2 to TRBJ2-7, with TRBD2 as a possible D gene (5 bases). The origin of this receptor is a man younger than 40 in good health and CMV-seronegative. The sequenced sample was PBMCs. CDR3 loop: CASSWAGGSYEQYF. The CDR3 DNA follows: TGTGCCAGCAGCTGGGCGGGCGGATCCTACGAGCAGTACTTC.